This TCR beta chain originates from a study of blood T cells in healthy people across ages. Findings and limits, study-wide: TCR beta diversity per million T cells fell roughly linearly with age.

The CDR3 loop spans 14 amino acids. With V trimmed by 3 bases and J by 6 bases, 6 bases remained unmatched. Only a few counts were recorded for this clonotype. What it binds is not known. The study drew donors from healthy Caucasian individuals in Russia aged roughly 6 to 95. The second PCR ran about 6 to 11 cycles with a sample-barcoded 5' primer and J-beta primers. Per sample, CDR3-containing paired-end reads numbered at least 3 million. TCRdb re-called the 5' RACE reads through MiXCR, storing one row per CDR3 protein. Among 800,000 to 950,000 distinct CDR3 sequences listed, around 46% were seen once.

The V call is TRBV12-3 or TRBV12-4, the J call TRBJ2-7; the match to TRBD1 covers 9 bases. The TCR originated in a man aged 25-45 years in good health. The sample was blood. Here the CDR3 reads CASSFMDRGVEQYF. Written as DNA, the CDR3 is TGTGCCAGCAGTTTTATGGACAGGGGTGTCGAGCAGTACTTC.